The 28 T cell receptor beta chains listed next were all sequenced from one sample in a study of T-cell reconstitution after alpha-beta-depleted transplantation in children. Unique molecular identifiers tagged the TCRbeta library. TCRdb re-called the PCR reads through MiXCR, storing one row per CDR3 protein. The repertoire consists of fewer than 450,000 distinct CDR3 sequences, with roughly 15% occurring once and the leading ten covering around 41%. The source was PBMCs, mostly from graft donor cells, collected 360 days after TCRalphabeta/CD19-depleted stem cell transplant. These receptors were obtained from a male patient under 10 years old who had a stem cell transplant for acute lymphoblastic leukemia, so the T cells may come from the graft donor.

The chain links TRBV20-1 to TRBJ2-7, with 8 positions matching TRBD2. V lost 5 bases, J lost 3 bases, and 12 bases stayed unmatched. From germline, CDR1 is DFQATT and CDR2 SNEGSKA (reference sequence). CDR3 length: 15 amino acids. CDR3 protein: CSAPTLLGLDYEQYF. The CDR3 DNA sequence: TGCAGTGCTCCTACCCTTTTGGGACTAGACTACGAGCAGTACTTC.

In this sample, this clonotype turned up many times. The chain is built from TRBV4-1 and TRBJ1-4, with a weak D call TRBD1 (6 bases). The CDR3 is made up of 17 amino acids. Trimming pared 0 bases from V and 9 bases from J, leaving 20 bases between. CDR1 is MGHRA, CDR2 YSYEKL, per germline. CDR3 nucleotide sequence: TGCGCCAGCAGCCAAGATCCCCTAGGGGCCCGGGGGCAAAAACTGTTTTTT. It codes for CASSQDPLGARGQKLFF.

The chain is built from TRBV5-1 and TRBJ2-5; 10 positions agree with TRBD2. CDR3 length equals 17 residues. Trimming removed 1 base from V and 8 bases from J; junction bases left unmatched: 14. Germline V gene lookup returns CDR1 SGHRS and CDR2 YFSETQ. CDR3 region: CASSLLSSGSPLVTQYF. The CDR3 coding sequence is TGCGCCAGCAGCTTGTTGTCTAGCGGGAGCCCCCTTGTTACCCAGTACTTC.

This clonotype was seen ten or more times. Its ends do not fully match the called genes, so a read error is possible. This chain joins TRBV5-1 and TRBJ2-3; D gene unclear. The CDR3 runs 12 residues. The germline V gene has CDR1 SGHRS and CDR2 YFSETQ. Here the CDR3 DNA reads TGTGCCAGCAGCTCGTTAACAGATACGCAGTATTTT. This sequence encodes CASSSLTDTQYF. The complete variable domain, with remaining parts taken from reference TRBV5-1 and TRBJ2-3, reads KAGVTQTPRYLIKTRGQQVTLSCSPISGHRSVSWYQQTPGQGLQFLFEYFSETQRNKGNFPGRFSGRQFSNSRSEMNVSTLELGDSALYLCASSSLTDTQYFGPGTRLTVL.

The chain uses TRBV12-3 or TRBV12-4 and TRBJ1-2; tentatively, D is TRBD1 (5 bases). This CDR3 has 14 residues. Between the trimmed V and J ends, which lost 1 base and 6 bases, there was a span of 12 bases. The CDR3 reads CASSLVGPGDGYTF. The CDR3 DNA sequence: TGTGCCAGCAGTTTAGTGGGACCGGGGGATGGCTACACCTTC.

This clonotype was found many times. The chain carries TRBV12-3 or TRBV12-4 and TRBJ2-2; 15 nucleotides agree with TRBD2. Trimming cost V 5 bases and J 3 bases; bases outside gene matches: 13. This CDR3 comprises 20 residues. CDR3 nucleotides: TGTGCCAGCAGTACCCTGGAACCGGGACTAGCGGGAGGCGACACCGGGGAGCTGTTTTTT. This gives the protein CASSTLEPGLAGGDTGELFF.

The J gene is TRBJ2-7, the V gene TRBV6-2 or TRBV6-3, with D possibly being TRBD1 (6 bases). The V end was cut by 2 bases, the J end by 3 bases, with 14 bases between. This CDR3 region has 15 residues. CDR1 is MNHEY, CDR2 SVGEGT, per germline. The CDR3: CASSYAPWTDYEQYF. CDR3 nucleotide sequence: TGTGCCAGCAGTTACGCCCCGTGGACAGACTACGAGCAGTACTTC.

This clonotype has more than one count but fewer than ten. CDR3 amino acids: CASSLGGQTQETQYF. The CDR3 bases are TGTGCCAGCAGCTTAGGGGGACAGACCCAAGAGACCCAGTACTTC. The rearrangement joins TRBV7-2 to TRBJ2-5; TRBD1 agrees at 7 bases. Germline values: CDR1 SGHTA, CDR2 FQGNSA. Trimming took 1 base from V and 1 from J; bases not matched to a gene: 3. This CDR3 contains 15 residues. The full variable domain, with the rest looked up from reference TRBV7-2 and TRBJ2-5, is GAGVSQSPSNKVTEKGKDVELRCDPISGHTALYWYRQSLGQGLEFLIYFQGNSAPDKSGLPSDRFSAERTGGSVSTLTIQRTQQEDSAVYLCASSLGGQTQETQYFGPGTRLLVL.

V gene TRBV6-5 combines with J gene TRBJ1-1; 8 bases match TRBD1. Germline V CDR1 and CDR2: MNHEY, SVGAGI. This CDR3 contains 16 residues. V shed 1 base and J 3 bases; nucleotides not matched to a gene: 7. In nucleotides, the CDR3 is TGTGCCAGCAGTTACTGGGGCAGGGGGCTTTACACTGAAGCTTTCTTT. Residues: CASSYWGRGLYTEAFF.

The chain joins TRBV25-1 to TRBJ2-4, with D hard to call. CDR1 is MGHDK and CDR2 is SYGVNS in the germline V gene. The CDR3 is made up of 18 amino acids. Trimming removed 1 base from V and 1 base from J, with 17 bases in between. In DNA form, the CDR3 reads TGTGCCAGCAGTGAATCGGGTAACGAGTTTTGGGCCAAAAACATTCAGTACTTC. Translated: CASSESGNEFWAKNIQYF.

This chain uses TRBV4-1 with TRBJ2-3, with 9 bases fitting TRBD2. V was pared by 2 bases and J by 2 bases, with 8 bases of the junction left unmatched. CDR1 is MGHRA and CDR2 is YSYEKL in the germline V gene. This CDR3 comprises 17 residues. The CDR3 DNA follows: TGCGCCAGCAGCCAAACGGGCGGGAGGGGATCCACAGATACGCAGTATTTT. Amino acids: CASSQTGGRGSTDTQYF.

This clonotype has more than one count but fewer than ten. The chain has TRBV30 and TRBJ2-1; possibly TRBD1 or TRBD2 for D (5 bases each). The length of the CDR3 is 15 residues. With 1 base removed from V and 8 bases from J, the gap between germline ends came to 18 bases. Germline V gene lookup returns CDR1 GTSNPN and CDR2 SVGIG (reference sequence). The CDR3 sequence: CAWSEGRLAMDEQFF. The DNA for the CDR3 is TGTGCCTGGAGTGAGGGGCGCTTAGCGATGGATGAGCAGTTCTTC.

This clonotype came up a few times. The CDR3 reads CASSSRRLGWANEQFF. DNA for the CDR3: TGTGCCAGCAGTTCCCGCCGACTAGGGTGGGCCAATGAGCAGTTCTTC. This chain uses TRBV27 with TRBJ2-1; possible D gene TRBD2, 6 bases. CDR1 MNHEY and CDR2 SMNVEV come from the germline V gene (reference sequence). CDR3 length: 16 amino acids. V was pared by 4 bases and J by 6 bases, with 19 bases between.

This clonotype was found a few times. This chain links TRBV10-3 with TRBJ2-2; no clear D. Germline CDR1 reads ENHRY; CDR2 reads SYGVKD. Trimming pared 8 bases from V and 7 bases from J, leaving 8 bases between. The length of the CDR3 is 11 residues. The CDR3: CAISRYGELFF. CDR3 bases: TGTGCCATCTCTCGGTACGGGGAGCTGTTTTTT.

CDR3 nucleotide sequence: TGCGCCAGCAGCTACCGGCCGGGATTAGCCAAAAACATTCAGTACTTC. It codes for CASSYRPGLAKNIQYF. The rearrangement joins TRBV5-1 to TRBJ2-4; D is perhaps TRBD2 (5 bases). Trimming pared 3 bases from V and 0 bases from J, leaving 13 bases between. This CDR3 is built from 16 residues. Looked up from germline, CDR1 is SGHRS and CDR2 is YFSETQ. Together with reference TRBV5-1 and TRBJ2-4, the CDR3 gives the full variable domain: KAGVTQTPRYLIKTRGQQVTLSCSPISGHRSVSWYQQTPGQGLQFLFEYFSETQRNKGNFPGRFSGRQFSNSRSEMNVSTLELGDSALYLCASSYRPGLAKNIQYFGAGTRLSVL.

V and J are TRBV10-3 and TRBJ2-6; 7 nucleotides align to TRBD1. Germline assignment: CDR1 ENHRY and CDR2 SYGVKD. CDR3 length equals 17 residues. V was clipped by 9 bases and J by 0 bases; unmatched bases: 11. In DNA, the CDR3 is TGTGCCATTTCCGGCACAGGGGTTGCCTCTGGGGCCAACGTCCTGACTTTC. Translating it yields CAISGTGVASGANVLTF.

The sample holds a few counts of this clonotype. The gene calls are TRBV14 and TRBJ2-7; possibly TRBD1 for D (5 bases). The germline CDR1 and CDR2 sequences are SGHDN and FVKESK. This CDR3 contains 18 residues. The germline V and J ends were trimmed by 0 bases and 6 bases, with 24 bases remaining between them. This chain's CDR3 is CASSQEGRVFPFPSEQYF. CDR3 DNA: TGTGCCAGCAGCCAAGAGGGCAGGGTTTTCCCTTTCCCCAGCGAGCAGTACTTC.

This clonotype was counted only a few times. This chain connects TRBV10-3 to TRBJ2-5; 10 bases are shared with TRBD2. J was trimmed by 0 bases and V by 0 bases; bases with no gene match: 4. The CDR3 covers 17 residues. Germline CDR1 ENHRY, CDR2 SYGVKD. This chain's CDR3 is CAISESRGLADQETQYF. CDR3 DNA: TGTGCCATCAGTGAGTCCCGAGGACTAGCGGACCAAGAGACCCAGTACTTC.

This clonotype showed up many times. The V call is TRBV2, the J call TRBJ2-7; 12 bases map to TRBD2. The CDR3 runs 13 residues. Germline CDR1 and CDR2: SNHLY and FYNNEI. Germline trimming cut 11 bases from V and 9 bases from J; bases unmatched to any gene: 11. This CDR3 reads CAVQGLAGTPQYF. The CDR3 DNA reads as TGTGCCGTTCAAGGACTAGCGGGGACCCCGCAGTACTTC.

The rearrangement uses TRBV5-1 and TRBJ2-1; TRBD1 might be the D (5 bases). Germline V CDR1 and CDR2: SGHRS, YFSETQ. V was trimmed by 2 bases and J by 8 bases, leaving 11 bases between them. This CDR3 has 13 amino acids. DNA of the CDR3: TGCGCCAGCAGCTTAGGGGTGGACGATGAGCAGTTCTTC. Amino acids: CASSLGVDDEQFF.

This chain joins TRBV6-5 and TRBJ1-4, with D hard to call. This CDR3 has 11 residues. Germline assignment: CDR1 MNHEY and CDR2 SVGAGI. V lost 6 bases to trimming and J lost 8 bases, with 7 bases between them. The CDR3 nucleotides are TGTGCCAGCAGCCGCGGGGAAAAACTGTTTTTT. It encodes CASSRGEKLFF.

This clonotype came up many times. The CDR3 is CASSVQGPLWDTQYF. Here the CDR3 DNA reads TGCGCCAGCAGCGTACAGGGGCCGTTGTGGGATACGCAGTATTTT. The chain employs TRBV5-1 and TRBJ2-3, with 7 bases identical to TRBD1. The CDR3 loop spans 15 amino acids. V was clipped by 4 bases and J by 6 bases; unmatched bases: 11. The germline gives CDR1 SGHRS, CDR2 YFSETQ.

As for this clonotype: A much larger clone is a single base away; this may be a read error. The rearrangement uses TRBV20-1 and TRBJ2-3; TRBD2 might be the D (6 bases). The CDR3 loop spans 11 amino acids. Trimming pared 7 bases from V and 2 bases from J, leaving 7 bases between. Germline loops: CDR1 DFQATT, CDR2 SNEGSKA (reference sequence). CDR3 region: CSGEDTDTQYF. The CDR3 nucleotides read TGCAGTGGGGAGGACACAGATACGCAGTATTTT.

This clonotype has a handful of counts. The V gene is TRBV27, the J gene TRBJ2-3; 11 bases line up with TRBD1. V shed 8 bases, J shed 3 bases, and the junction held 10 bases outside the gene matches. The CDR3 length is 16 residues. Germline CDR1 MNHEY, CDR2 SMNVEV (reference sequence). The CDR3 sequence: CASRVTRDRGTDTQYF. The CDR3 DNA reads TGTGCCAGCCGAGTCACCCGGGACAGGGGGACAGATACGCAGTATTTT.

This clonotype has just a few counts. The V gene is TRBV20-1, the J gene TRBJ2-2; the D gene is possibly TRBD2 (6 bases). CDR3 length: 13 residues. Germline CDR1 reads DFQATT; CDR2 reads SNEGSKA (reference sequence). Trimming cost V 6 bases and J 4 bases, with 12 bases left between them. The CDR3 loop is CSASGGSTGELFF. In nucleotides, the CDR3 is TGCAGTGCAAGTGGGGGGAGCACCGGGGAGCTGTTTTTT.

This clonotype was found many times. The rearrangement links TRBV3-1 to TRBJ2-5; D not certain. The V end lost 5 bases, the J end lost 2 bases, and 12 bases lay between the germline ends. Germline CDR1 reads LGHDT; CDR2 reads YNNKEL (reference sequence). The CDR3 contains 14 residues. The CDR3 sequence is CASSKVNYQETQYF. CDR3 sequence (DNA): TGTGCCAGCAGCAAAGTCAACTATCAAGAGACCCAGTACTTC.

This clonotype occurred many times. This chain links TRBV7-9 with TRBJ1-2; TRBD1 aligns across 10 bases. Germline V lookup: CDR1 SEHNR, CDR2 FQNEAQ (reference sequence). The V gene end was trimmed by 5 bases and the J gene end by 4 bases; junction bases not matched to a gene: 10. The CDR3 runs to 16 residues. CDR3: CASSTGTGATGYGYTF. The CDR3 DNA reads TGTGCCAGCAGCACGGGGACAGGGGCTACGGGCTATGGCTACACCTTC.

The J gene is TRBJ2-1, the V gene TRBV7-9; no firm D call. Looked up from germline, CDR1 is SEHNR and CDR2 is FQNEAQ (reference sequence). V lost 5 bases and J 6 bases, leaving 17 bases between the germline ends. The CDR3 consists of 15 residues. For the CDR3, the DNA is TGTGCCAGCAGCCCCGTGCCGATGCCCCCCAATGAGCAGTTCTTC. Its translation is CASSPVPMPPNEQFF.